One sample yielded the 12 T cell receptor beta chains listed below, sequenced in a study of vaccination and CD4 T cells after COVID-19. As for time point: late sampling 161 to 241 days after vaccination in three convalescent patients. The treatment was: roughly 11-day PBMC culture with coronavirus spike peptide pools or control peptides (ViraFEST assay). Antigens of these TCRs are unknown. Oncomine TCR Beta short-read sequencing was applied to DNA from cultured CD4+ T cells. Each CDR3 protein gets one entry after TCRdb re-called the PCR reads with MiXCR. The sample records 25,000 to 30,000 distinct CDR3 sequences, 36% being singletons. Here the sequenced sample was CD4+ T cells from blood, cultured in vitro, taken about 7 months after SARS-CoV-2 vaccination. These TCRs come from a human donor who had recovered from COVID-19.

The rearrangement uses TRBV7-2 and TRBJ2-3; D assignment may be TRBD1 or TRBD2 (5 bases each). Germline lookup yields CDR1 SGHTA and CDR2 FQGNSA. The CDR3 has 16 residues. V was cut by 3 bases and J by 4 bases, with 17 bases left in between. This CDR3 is CASSLGLGVISDTQYF. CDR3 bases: TGTGCCAGCAGCTTGGGGCTCGGGGTTATCTCAGATACGCAGTATTTT.

As DNA, the CDR3 is TGTGCCAGCGTTAGGGACAACAATTCACCCCTCCACTTT. This encodes CASVRDNNSPLHF. This chain uses TRBV2 with TRBJ1-6, with a weak D call TRBD1 (6 bases). The CDR3 spans 13 residues. Germline assignment: CDR1 SNHLY and CDR2 FYNNEI. Trimming pared 8 bases from V and 7 bases from J, leaving 12 bases between.

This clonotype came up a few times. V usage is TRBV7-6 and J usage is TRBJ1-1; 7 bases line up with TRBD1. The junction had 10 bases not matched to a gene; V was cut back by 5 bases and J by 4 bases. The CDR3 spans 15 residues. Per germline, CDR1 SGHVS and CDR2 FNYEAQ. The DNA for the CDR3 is TGTGCCAGCAGCGGGAGCAGGGGGTACTCCACTGAAGCTTTCTTT. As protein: CASSGSRGYSTEAFF.

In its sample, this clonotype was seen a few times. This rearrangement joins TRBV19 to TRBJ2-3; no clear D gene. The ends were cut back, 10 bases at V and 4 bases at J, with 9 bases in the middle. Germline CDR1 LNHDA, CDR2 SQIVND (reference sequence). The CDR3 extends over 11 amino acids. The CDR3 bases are TGTGCCACTTCCGAGGCAGATACGCAGTATTTT. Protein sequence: CATSEADTQYF.

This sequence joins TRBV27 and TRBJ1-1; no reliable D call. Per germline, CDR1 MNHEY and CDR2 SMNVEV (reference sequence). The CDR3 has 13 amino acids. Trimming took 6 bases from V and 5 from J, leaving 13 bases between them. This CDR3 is CASSGVVRTEAFF. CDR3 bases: TGTGCCAGCAGCGGGGTGGTGAGGACTGAAGCTTTCTTT.

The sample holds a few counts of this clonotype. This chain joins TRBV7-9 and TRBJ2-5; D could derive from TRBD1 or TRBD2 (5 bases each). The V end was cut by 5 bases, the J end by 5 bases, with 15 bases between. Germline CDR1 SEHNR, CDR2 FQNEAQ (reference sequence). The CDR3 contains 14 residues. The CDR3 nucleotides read TGTGCCAGCAGCCCGGGACGGCGAAGCGAGACCCAGTACTTC. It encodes CASSPGRRSETQYF.

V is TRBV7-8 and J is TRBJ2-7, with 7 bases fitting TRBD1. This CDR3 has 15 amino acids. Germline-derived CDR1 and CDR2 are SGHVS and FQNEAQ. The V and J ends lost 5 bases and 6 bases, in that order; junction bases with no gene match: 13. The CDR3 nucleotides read TGTGCCAGCAGCAACGTAGGTAGGGGGCCCCTCGAGCAGTACTTC. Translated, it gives CASSNVGRGPLEQYF.

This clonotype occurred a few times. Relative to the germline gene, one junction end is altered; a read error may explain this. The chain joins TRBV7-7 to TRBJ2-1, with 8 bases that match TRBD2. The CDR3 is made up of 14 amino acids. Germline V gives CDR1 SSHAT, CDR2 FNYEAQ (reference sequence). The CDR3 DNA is TGTGCTAGCAGCTTAGCGGGAAGCGGGGATGAGCAGTTCTTC. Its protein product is CASSLAGSGDEQFF.

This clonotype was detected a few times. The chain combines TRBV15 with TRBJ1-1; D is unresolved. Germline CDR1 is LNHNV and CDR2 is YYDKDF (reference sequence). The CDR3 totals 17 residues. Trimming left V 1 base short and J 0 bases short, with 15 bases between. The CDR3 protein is CATSRGLDGVLNTEAFF. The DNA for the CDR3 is TGTGCCACCAGCAGAGGGTTGGATGGGGTACTGAACACTGAAGCTTTCTTT.

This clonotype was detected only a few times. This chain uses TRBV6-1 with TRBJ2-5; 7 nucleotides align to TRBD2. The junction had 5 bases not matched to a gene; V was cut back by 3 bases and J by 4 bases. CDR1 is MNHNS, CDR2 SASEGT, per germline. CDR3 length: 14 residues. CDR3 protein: CASSDGGSIETQYF. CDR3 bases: TGTGCCAGCAGTGATGGCGGGAGCATAGAGACCCAGTACTTC.

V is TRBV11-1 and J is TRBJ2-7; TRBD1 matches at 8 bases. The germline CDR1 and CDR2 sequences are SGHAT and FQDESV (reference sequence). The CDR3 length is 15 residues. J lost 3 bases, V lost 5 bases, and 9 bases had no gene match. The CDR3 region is CASSDRRDRYYEQYF. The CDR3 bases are TGTGCCAGCAGCGATCGCCGGGACAGGTACTACGAGCAGTACTTC.

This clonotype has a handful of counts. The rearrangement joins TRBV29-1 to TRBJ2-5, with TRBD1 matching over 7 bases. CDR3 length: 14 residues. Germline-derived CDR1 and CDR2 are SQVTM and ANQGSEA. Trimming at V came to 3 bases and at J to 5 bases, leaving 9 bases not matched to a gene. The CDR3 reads CSVEGKGAVETQYF. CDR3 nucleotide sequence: TGCAGCGTTGAGGGGAAGGGGGCGGTGGAGACCCAGTACTTC.